This T cell receptor (beta chain) was found in a study of CD8+ T cells in alopecia areata. Findings of the study overall: Scalp sequencing captures resident alphabeta T cells of normal skin too. Higher clonality than in normal scalp was seen in lesional scalp, especially alopecia totalis/universalis.

This CDR3 contains 17 residues. Germline CDR1 reads SGHAT; CDR2 reads FQNNGV. V shed 5 bases, J shed 2 bases, and the junction held 9 bases outside the gene matches. As the sequencing template, cDNA was produced by extracting RNA and reverse transcribing it. The data were produced by immunoSEQ multiplex PCR, yet TCRdb's version contains in-frame clones alone and is incomplete. Of around 100,000 clones in the sample, around 60% were seen once. Comments on this clone: Its specificity is unknown.

PBMCs provided sorted CD4+ and CD8+ T cells. Sequenced input: CD4+ T cells sorted from blood. This clonotype was sampled from a human donor in good health. This sequence joins TRBV11-2 and TRBJ2-5; 12 bases line up with TRBD2. The CDR3 nucleotides are TGTGCCAGCAGCCCTAGACTAGCGGGGGCCAATCAAGAGACCCAGTACTTC. This translates into CASSPRLAGANQETQYF.